This TCR beta chain was recovered during a study of CD8+ T cells in alopecia areata. Study-level information: Treatment comprised oral tofacitinib, 5 to 10 mg twice daily, in treated patients.

Treatment indicated: oral pan-JAK inhibitor, 5-10 mg twice daily. cDNA serving as the sequencing template came from extracted, reverse transcribed RNA. The protocol was immunoSEQ multiplex PCR, while the TCRdb copy is restricted to in-frame clones and leaves out a portion. The profile shows about 200,000 clones, less than 65% of them singletons. This CDR3 has 17 residues. Trimming cost V 5 bases and J 6 bases, with 24 bases left between them. Germline loops: CDR1 SGHAT, CDR2 FQNNGV. This clone turned up a few times. The material sequenced was CD4+ T cells sorted from blood, taken at week 24, from a patient treated with tofacitinib. J is TRBJ2-3 and V is TRBV11-2, with TRBD1 as a possible D gene (5 bases). This TCR was recovered from a human donor with alopecia areata. This CDR3 is CASSEKIGVQIEDTQYF. The CDR3 coding sequence is TGTGCCAGCAGCGAAAAAATAGGGGTACAGATTGAGGATACGCAGTATTTT.